Below are 7 T cell receptor beta chains sequenced from a single sample in a study of CD4 T cells in relation to SARS-CoV-2 and coronaviruses (dated by TCRdb to 2020 to 2023). Libraries were constructed by the immunoSEQ multiplex PCR assay. The immuneACCESS repertoire file appears here via TCRdb, limited to in-frame rearrangements. These files lack a portion of the clones; in checked studies, under half of the deficit traces to unresolved V genes, and the cause of the others is not known. This sample gives tens of thousands of clones in total; 77% of them show up just once. The top ten constitute 2.8% of the sample. For these receptors, no antigen is known. Sequenced: memory CD4+ T cells from PBMCs, cultured in vitro. The cell subset or site tag for this specimen amounts to: memory (non-naive) CD4+ T cells. These TCRs come from an adult with COVID-19.

The V call is TRBV4-1, the J call TRBJ2-7, with 8 bases matching TRBD2. The length of the CDR3 is 16 residues. Germline V gene data show CDR1 as MGHRA and CDR2 as YSYEKL. V lost 2 bases, J lost 0 bases, and 6 bases stayed unmatched. CDR3 in amino acids: CASSQSGGTSSYEQYF. CDR3 in DNA: TGCGCCAGCAGCCAATCTGGCGGGACTAGCTCCTACGAGCAGTACTTC.

The chain carries TRBV5-4 and TRBJ2-3, with a possible D match to TRBD1 (5 bases). CDR1 and CDR2 (germline): SGHNT, YYREEE (reference sequence). This CDR3 region has 15 residues. Trimming shortened V by 2 bases and J by 0 bases, and 10 bases separated the two germline ends. The DNA for the CDR3 is TGTGCCAGCAGCTTCAGGGATGCTAGCACAGATACGCAGTATTTT. It yields the protein CASSFRDASTDTQYF. Full variable domain (outside the CDR3, taken from reference TRBV5-4 and TRBJ2-3): ETGVTQSPTHLIKTRGQQVTLRCSSQSGHNTVSWYQQALGQGPQFIFQYYREEENGRGNFPPRFSGLQFPNYSSELNVNALELDDSALYLCASSFRDASTDTQYFGPGTRLTVL.

The chain is built from TRBV6-5 and TRBJ1-1; D is perhaps TRBD1 (5 bases). Germline values: CDR1 MNHEY, CDR2 SVGAGI. With 6 bases removed from V and 0 bases from J, the gap between germline ends came to 11 bases. This CDR3 is 14 amino acids long. The CDR3 region is CASRDQGMNTEAFF. CDR3 in DNA: TGTGCCAGCAGAGACCAGGGTATGAACACTGAAGCTTTCTTT.

The chain links TRBV19 to TRBJ1-5; the D gene is possibly TRBD1 (5 bases). The CDR3 extends over 15 amino acids. Germline V CDR1 and CDR2: LNHDA, SQIVND (reference sequence). V was shortened by 3 bases and J by 6 bases, with 15 bases between the two germline ends. CDR3 DNA: TGTGCCAGTAGTATCCAAGCAGGGTGGGGTCAGCCCCAGCATTTT. The encoded protein is CASSIQAGWGQPQHF.

This clone was detected only once. The chain employs TRBV9 and TRBJ1-6, with D maybe TRBD1 (5 bases). Per germline, CDR1 SGDLS and CDR2 YYNGEE. Trimming took 0 bases from V and 10 from J, leaving 23 bases between them. The CDR3 has 18 amino acids. CDR3 nucleotides: TGTGCCAGCAGCGTAGGGGGGGTAGCCGGGACTTTGGGGTCACCCCTCCACTTT. It encodes CASSVGGVAGTLGSPLHF.

The chain employs TRBV24-1 and TRBJ2-1; TRBD1 or TRBD2 may be the D gene (5 bases each). Trimming shortened V by 4 bases and J by 6 bases, and 24 bases separated the two germline ends. This CDR3 spans 18 amino acids. Per the germline V gene, CDR1 is KGHDR and CDR2 is SFDVKD. The CDR3 sequence is CATSEPGWGSRDGNEQFF. The CDR3 DNA sequence: TGTGCCACCAGTGAACCTGGTTGGGGGTCCAGGGACGGCAATGAGCAGTTCTTC.

In its sample, this clone was seen a few times. At one of its ends the junction is not consistent with the germline gene, which may arise from a read error. The chain carries TRBV27 and TRBJ2-7; no reliable D call. CDR3 length: 12 residues. Germline V lookup: CDR1 MNHEY, CDR2 SMNVEV (reference sequence). The CDR3 reads CTLVESTYEQYF. The CDR3 coding sequence is TGCACACTGGTGGAAAGTACCTACGAGCAGTACTTC.